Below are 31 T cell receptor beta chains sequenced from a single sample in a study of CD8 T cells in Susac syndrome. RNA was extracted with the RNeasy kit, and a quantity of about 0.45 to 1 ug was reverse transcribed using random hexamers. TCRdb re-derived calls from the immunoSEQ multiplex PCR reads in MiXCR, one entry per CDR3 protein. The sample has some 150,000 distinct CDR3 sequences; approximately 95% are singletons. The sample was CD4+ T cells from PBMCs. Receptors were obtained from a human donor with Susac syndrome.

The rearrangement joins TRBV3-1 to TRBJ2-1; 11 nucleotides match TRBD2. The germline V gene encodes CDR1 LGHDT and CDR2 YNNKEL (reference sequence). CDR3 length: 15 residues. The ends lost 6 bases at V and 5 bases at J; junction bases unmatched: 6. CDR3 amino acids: CASSDLAGGHNEQFF. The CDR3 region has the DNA TGTGCCAGCAGTGATCTAGCGGGGGGACACAATGAGCAGTTCTTC.

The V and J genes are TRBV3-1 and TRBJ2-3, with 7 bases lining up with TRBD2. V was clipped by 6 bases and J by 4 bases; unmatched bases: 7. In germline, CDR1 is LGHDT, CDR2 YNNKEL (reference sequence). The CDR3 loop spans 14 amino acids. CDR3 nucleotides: TGTGCCAGCAGTAGTCGGGCGGGGGCAGATACGCAGTATTTT. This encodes CASSSRAGADTQYF.

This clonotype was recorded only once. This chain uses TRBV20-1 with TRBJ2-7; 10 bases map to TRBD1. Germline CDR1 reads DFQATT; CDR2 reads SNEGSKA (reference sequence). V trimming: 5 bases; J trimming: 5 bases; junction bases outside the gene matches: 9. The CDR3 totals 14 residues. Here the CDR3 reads CSAVPGQGIDEQYF. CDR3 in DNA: TGCAGTGCTGTTCCGGGACAGGGGATTGACGAGCAGTACTTC.

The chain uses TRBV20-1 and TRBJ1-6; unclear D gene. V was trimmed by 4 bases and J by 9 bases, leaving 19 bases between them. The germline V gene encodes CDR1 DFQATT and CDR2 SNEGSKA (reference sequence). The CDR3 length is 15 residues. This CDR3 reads CSAMRAGPKASPLHF. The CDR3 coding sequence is TGCAGTGCTATGAGGGCTGGCCCCAAGGCTTCACCCCTCCACTTT.

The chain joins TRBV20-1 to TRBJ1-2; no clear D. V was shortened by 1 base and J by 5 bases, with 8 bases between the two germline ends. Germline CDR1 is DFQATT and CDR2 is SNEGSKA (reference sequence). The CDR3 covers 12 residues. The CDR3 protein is CSARVVNYGYTF. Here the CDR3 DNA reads TGCAGTGCTAGAGTAGTGAATTATGGCTACACCTTC.

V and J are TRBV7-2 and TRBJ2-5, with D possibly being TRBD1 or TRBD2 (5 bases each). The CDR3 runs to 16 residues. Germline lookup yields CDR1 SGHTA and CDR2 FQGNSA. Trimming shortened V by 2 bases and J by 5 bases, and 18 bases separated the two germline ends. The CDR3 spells CASSLRGARGLETQYF. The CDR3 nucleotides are TGTGCCAGCAGCTTACGAGGTGCCCGGGGCTTGGAGACCCAGTACTTC. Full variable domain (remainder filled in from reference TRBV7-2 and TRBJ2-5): GAGVSQSPSNKVTEKGKDVELRCDPISGHTALYWYRQSLGQGLEFLIYFQGNSAPDKSGLPSDRFSAERTGGSVSTLTIQRTQQEDSAVYLCASSLRGARGLETQYFGPGTRLLVL.

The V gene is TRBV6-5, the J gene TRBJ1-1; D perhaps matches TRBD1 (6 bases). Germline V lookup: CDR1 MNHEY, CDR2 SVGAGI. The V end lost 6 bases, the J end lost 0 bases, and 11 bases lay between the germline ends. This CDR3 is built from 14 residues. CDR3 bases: TGTGCCAGCAGCCCACAGGGCCTGAACACTGAAGCTTTCTTT. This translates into CASSPQGLNTEAFF.

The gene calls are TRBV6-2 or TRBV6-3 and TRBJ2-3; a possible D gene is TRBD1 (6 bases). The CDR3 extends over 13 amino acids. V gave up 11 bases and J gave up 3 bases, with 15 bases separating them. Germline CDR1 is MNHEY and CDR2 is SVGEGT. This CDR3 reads CAATGWGTDTQYF. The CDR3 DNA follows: TGTGCCGCAACAGGGTGGGGGACAGATACGCAGTATTTT.

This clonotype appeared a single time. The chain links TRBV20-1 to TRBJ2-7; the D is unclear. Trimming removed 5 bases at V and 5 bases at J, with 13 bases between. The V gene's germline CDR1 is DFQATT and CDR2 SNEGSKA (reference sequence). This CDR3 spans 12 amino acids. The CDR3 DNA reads TGCAGTGCTGAGATTGCCAAGGACGAGCAGTACTTC. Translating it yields CSAEIAKDEQYF.

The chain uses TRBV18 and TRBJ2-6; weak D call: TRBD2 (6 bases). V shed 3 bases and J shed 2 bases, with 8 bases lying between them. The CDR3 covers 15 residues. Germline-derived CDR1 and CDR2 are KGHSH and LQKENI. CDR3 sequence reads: CASSPGTAGANVLTF. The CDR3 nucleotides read TGTGCCAGCTCACCTGGGACTGCTGGGGCCAACGTCCTGACTTTC.

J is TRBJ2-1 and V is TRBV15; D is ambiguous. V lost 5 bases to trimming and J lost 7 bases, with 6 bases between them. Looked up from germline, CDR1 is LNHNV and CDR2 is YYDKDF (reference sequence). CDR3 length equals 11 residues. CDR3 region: CATSARNEQFF. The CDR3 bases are TGTGCCACCAGCGCTCGGAATGAGCAGTTCTTC.

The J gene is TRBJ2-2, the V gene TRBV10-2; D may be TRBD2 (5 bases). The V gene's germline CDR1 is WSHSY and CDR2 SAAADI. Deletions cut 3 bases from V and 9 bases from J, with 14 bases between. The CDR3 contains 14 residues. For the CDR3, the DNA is TGCGCCAGCAGTGATCGGGGTAGTGAGAGGGAGCTGTTTTTT. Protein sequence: CASSDRGSERELFF.

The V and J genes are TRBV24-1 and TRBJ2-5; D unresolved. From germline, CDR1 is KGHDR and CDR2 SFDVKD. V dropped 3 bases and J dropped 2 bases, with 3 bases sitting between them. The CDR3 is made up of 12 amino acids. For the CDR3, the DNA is TGTGCCACCAGTGATCAGCAAGAGACCCAGTACTTC. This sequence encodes CATSDQQETQYF.

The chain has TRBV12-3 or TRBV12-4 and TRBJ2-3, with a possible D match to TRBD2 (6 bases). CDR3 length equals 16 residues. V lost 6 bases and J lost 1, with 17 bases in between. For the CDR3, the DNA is TGTGCCAGCAGCCCCCAGGGAGGATTGGGCACAGATACGCAGTATTTT. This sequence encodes CASSPQGGLGTDTQYF.

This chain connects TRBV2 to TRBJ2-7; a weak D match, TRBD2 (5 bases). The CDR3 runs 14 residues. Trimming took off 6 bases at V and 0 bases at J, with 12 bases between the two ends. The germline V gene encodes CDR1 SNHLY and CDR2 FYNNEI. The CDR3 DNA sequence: TGTGCCAGCAGACCGGAGGTTTTCTCCTACGAGCAGTACTTC. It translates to CASRPEVFSYEQYF.

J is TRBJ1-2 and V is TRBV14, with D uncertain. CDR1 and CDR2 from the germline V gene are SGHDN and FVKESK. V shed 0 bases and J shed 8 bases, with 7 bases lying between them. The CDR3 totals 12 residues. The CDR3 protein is CASSQETTGYTF. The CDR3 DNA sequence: TGTGCCAGCAGCCAAGAAACCACCGGCTACACCTTC.

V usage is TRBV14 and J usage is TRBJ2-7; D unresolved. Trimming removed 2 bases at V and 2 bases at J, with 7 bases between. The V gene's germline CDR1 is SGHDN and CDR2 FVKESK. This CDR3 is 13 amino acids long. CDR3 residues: CASSQRVAYEQYF. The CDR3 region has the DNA TGTGCCAGCAGCCAAAGAGTGGCCTACGAGCAGTACTTC. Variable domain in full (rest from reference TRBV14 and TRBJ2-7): EAGVTQFPSHSVIEKGQTVTLRCDPISGHDNLYWYRRVMGKEIKFLLHFVKESKQDESGMPNNRFLAERTGGTYSTLKVQPAELEDSGVYFCASSQRVAYEQYFGPGTRLTVT.

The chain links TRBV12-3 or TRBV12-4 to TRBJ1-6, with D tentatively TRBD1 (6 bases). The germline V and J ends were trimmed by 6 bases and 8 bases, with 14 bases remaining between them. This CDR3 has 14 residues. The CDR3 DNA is TGTGCCAGCAGAACGACAGGCTTTGATTCACCCCTCCACTTT. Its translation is CASRTTGFDSPLHF.

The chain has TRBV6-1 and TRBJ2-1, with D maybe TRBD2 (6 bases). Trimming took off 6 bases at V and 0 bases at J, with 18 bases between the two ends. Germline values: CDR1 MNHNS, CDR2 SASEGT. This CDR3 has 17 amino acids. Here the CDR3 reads CASRRGSGPGSYNEQFF. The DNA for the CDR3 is TGTGCCAGCAGGAGAGGGAGCGGGCCAGGCTCCTACAATGAGCAGTTCTTC.

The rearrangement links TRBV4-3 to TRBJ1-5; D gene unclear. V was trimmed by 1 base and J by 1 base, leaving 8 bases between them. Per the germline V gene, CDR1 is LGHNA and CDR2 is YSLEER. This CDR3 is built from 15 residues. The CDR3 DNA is TGCGCCAGCAGCCAAGGTTTCGGGAGCAATCAGCCCCAGCATTTT. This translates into CASSQGFGSNQPQHF.

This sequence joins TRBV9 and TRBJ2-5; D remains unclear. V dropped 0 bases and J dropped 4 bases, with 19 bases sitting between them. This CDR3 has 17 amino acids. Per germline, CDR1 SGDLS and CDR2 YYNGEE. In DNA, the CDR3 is TGTGCCAGCAGCGTAGAGCCCGACTCCCAATGGGGAGAGACCCAGTACTTC. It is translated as CASSVEPDSQWGETQYF. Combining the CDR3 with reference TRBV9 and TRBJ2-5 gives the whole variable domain DSGVTQTPKHLITATGQRVTLRCSPRSGDLSVYWYQQSLDQGLQFLIQYYNGEERAKGNILERFSAQQFPDLHSELNLSSLELGDSALYFCASSVEPDSQWGETQYFGPGTRLLVL.

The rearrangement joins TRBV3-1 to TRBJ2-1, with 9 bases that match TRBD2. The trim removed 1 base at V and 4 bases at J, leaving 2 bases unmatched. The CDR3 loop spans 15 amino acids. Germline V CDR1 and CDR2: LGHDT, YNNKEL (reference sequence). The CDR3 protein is CASSQGLADYNEQFF. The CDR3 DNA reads TGTGCCAGCAGCCAAGGACTAGCGGATTACAATGAGCAGTTCTTC.

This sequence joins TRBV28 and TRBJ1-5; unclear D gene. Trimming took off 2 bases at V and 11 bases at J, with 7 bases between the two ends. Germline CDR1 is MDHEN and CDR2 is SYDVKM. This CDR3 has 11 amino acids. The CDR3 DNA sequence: TGTGCCAGCAGTTTACTTCGGGCCCAGCATTTT. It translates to CASSLLRAQHF.

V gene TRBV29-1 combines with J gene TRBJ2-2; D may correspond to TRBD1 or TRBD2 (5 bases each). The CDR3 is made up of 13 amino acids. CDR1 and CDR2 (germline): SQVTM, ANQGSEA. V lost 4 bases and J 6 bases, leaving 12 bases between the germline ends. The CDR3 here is CSVVGAPPGELFF. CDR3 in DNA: TGCAGCGTTGTCGGGGCACCCCCCGGGGAGCTGTTTTTT.

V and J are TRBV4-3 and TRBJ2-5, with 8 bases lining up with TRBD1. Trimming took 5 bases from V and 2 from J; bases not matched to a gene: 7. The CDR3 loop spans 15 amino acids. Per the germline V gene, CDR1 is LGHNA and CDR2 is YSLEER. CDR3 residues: CASSYGTGEQETQYF. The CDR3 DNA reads TGCGCCAGCAGCTACGGGACAGGCGAGCAAGAGACCCAGTACTTC.

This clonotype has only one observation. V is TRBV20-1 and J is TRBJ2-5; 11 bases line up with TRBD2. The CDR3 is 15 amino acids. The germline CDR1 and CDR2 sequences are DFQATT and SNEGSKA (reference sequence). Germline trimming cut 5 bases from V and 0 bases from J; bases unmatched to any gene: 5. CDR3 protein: CSAPPLAGDQETQYF. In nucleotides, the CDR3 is TGCAGTGCTCCCCCACTAGCGGGGGACCAAGAGACCCAGTACTTC.

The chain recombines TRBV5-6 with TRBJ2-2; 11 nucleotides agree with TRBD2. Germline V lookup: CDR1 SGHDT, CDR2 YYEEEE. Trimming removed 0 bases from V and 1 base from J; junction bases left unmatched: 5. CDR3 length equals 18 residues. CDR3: CASSLGLAGGMNTGELFF. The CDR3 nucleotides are TGTGCCAGCAGCTTGGGCCTAGCGGGGGGTATGAACACCGGGGAGCTGTTTTTT.

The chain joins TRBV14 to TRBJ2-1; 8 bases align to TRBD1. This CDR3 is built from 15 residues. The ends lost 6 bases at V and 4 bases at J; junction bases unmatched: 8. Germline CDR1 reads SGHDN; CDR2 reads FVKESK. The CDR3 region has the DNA TGTGCCAGCAGAAGCGACAGGGGCCCTTACAATGAGCAGTTCTTC. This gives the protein CASRSDRGPYNEQFF. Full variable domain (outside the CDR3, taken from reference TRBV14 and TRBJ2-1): EAGVTQFPSHSVIEKGQTVTLRCDPISGHDNLYWYRRVMGKEIKFLLHFVKESKQDESGMPNNRFLAERTGGTYSTLKVQPAELEDSGVYFCASRSDRGPYNEQFFGPGTRLTVL.

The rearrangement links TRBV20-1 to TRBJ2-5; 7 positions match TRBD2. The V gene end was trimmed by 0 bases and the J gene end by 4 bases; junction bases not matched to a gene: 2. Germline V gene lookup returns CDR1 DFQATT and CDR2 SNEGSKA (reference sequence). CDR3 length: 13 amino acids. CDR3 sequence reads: CSARDQRGETQYF. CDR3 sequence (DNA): TGCAGTGCTAGAGATCAGCGGGGAGAGACCCAGTACTTC.

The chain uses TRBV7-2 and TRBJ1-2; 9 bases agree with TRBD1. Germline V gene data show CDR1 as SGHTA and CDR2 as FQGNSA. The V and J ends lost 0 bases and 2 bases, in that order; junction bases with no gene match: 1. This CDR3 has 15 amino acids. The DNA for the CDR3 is TGTGCCAGCAGCTTAGCCGGGACAGGGAACTATGGCTACACCTTC. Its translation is CASSLAGTGNYGYTF.

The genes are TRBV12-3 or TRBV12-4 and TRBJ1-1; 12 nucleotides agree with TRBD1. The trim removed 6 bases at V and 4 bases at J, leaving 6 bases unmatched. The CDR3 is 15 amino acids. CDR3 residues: CASRGQGARVTEAFF. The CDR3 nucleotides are TGTGCCAGCAGGGGACAGGGGGCGCGGGTCACTGAAGCTTTCTTT.